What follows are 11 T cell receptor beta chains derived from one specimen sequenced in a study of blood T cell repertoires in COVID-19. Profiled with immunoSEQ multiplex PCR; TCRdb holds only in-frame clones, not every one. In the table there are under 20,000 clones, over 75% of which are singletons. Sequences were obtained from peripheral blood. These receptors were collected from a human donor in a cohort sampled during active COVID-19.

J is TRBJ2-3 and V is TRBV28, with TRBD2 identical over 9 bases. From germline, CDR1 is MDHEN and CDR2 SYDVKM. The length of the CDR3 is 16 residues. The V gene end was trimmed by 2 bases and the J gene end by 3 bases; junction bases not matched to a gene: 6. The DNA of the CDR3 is TGTGCCAGCAGTTTAGTAGTAGCGGGAGTGACAGATACGCAGTATTTT. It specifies CASSLVVAGVTDTQYF.

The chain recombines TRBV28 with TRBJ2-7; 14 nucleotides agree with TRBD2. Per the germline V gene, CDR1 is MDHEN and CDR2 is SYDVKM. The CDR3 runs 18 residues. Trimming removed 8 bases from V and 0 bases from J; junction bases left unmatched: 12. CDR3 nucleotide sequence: TGTGCCAGCGGTACCGGGACTAGCGGGAGTCAATTCTCCTACGAGCAGTACTTC. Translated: CASGTGTSGSQFSYEQYF.

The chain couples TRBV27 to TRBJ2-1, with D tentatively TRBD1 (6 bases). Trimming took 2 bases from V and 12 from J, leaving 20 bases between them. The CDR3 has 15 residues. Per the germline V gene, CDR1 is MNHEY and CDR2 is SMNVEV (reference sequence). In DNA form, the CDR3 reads TGTGCCAGCAGTTTAGGTCCAGGGGCCAATGTCTGGCAGTTCTTC. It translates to CASSLGPGANVWQFF.

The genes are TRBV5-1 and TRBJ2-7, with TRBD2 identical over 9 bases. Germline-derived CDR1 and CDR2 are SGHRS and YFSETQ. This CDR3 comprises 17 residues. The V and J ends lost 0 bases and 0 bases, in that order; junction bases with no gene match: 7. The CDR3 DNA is TGCGCCAGCAGCTTGGGCGGGACTAGCACCCGCTCCTACGAGCAGTACTTC. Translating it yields CASSLGGTSTRSYEQYF.

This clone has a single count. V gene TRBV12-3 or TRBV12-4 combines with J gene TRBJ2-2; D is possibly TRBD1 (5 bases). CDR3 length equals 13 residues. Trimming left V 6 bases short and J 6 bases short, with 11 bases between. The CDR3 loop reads CASRPRGSGELFF. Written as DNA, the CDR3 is TGTGCCAGCAGGCCTAGGGGTTCCGGGGAGCTGTTTTTT.

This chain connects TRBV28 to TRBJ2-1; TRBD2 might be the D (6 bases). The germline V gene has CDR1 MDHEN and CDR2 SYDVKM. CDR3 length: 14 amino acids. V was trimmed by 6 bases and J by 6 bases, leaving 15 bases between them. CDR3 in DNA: TGTGCCAGCAGCACCGGGACTCGTATCAATGAGCAGTTCTTC. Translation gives CASSTGTRINEQFF.

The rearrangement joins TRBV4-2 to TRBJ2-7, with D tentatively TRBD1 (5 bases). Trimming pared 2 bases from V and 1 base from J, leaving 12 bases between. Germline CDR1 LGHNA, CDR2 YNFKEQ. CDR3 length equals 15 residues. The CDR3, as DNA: TGTGCCAGCAGCCAACATCAGGGAAGATCCTACGAGCAGTACTTC. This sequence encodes CASSQHQGRSYEQYF.

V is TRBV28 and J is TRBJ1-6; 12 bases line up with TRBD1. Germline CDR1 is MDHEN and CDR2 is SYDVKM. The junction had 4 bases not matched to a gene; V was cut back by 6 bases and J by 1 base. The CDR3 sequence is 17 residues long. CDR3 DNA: TGTGCCAGCAGGGGGACAGGGGGCAGTTCCTATAATTCACCCCTCCACTTT. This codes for CASRGTGGSSYNSPLHF.

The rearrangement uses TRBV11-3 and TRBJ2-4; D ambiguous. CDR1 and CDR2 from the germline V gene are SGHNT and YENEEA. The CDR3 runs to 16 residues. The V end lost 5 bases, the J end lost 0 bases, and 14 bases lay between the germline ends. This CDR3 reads CASSQALFLAKNIQYF. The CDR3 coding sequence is TGTGCCAGCAGCCAGGCTCTATTTCTAGCCAAAAACATTCAGTACTTC.

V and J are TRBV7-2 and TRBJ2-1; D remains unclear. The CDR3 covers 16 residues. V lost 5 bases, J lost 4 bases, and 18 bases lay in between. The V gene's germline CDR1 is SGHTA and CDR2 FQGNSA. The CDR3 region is CASSPRLQTTYNEQFF. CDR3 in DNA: TGTGCCAGCAGCCCTAGACTCCAAACAACATACAATGAGCAGTTCTTC. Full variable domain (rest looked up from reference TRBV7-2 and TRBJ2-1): GAGVSQSPSNKVTEKGKDVELRCDPISGHTALYWYRQSLGQGLEFLIYFQGNSAPDKSGLPSDRFSAERTGGSVSTLTIQRTQQEDSAVYLCASSPRLQTTYNEQFFGPGTRLTVL.

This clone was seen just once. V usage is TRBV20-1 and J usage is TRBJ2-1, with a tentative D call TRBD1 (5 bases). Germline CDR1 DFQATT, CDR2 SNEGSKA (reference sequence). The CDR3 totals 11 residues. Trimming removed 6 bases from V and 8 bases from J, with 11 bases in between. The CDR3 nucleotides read TGCAGTGCGCCTCCAGGGTATGAGCAGTTCTTC. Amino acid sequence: CSAPPGYEQFF.